This TCR beta chain was identified in a study of OX40 agonist ivuxolimab in advanced cancers. Study information: Participants averaged approximately 65 years of age (range roughly 20 to 90) and were over 75% male. Study results and limitations: Among the nonresponders, some also had low normalized T-cell clonal expansion. Doses of 0.1 to 3.0 mg/kg were accompanied by clonal expansion of CD4+ and CD8+ blood T cells by week 6. Expanded peripheral T cells had an undetermined antigen specificity.

As concerns this clone: Its antigen is unknown.

The repertoire was sequenced with immunoSEQ multiplex PCR; TCRdb's copy has only in-frame clones and lacks some. The sample records roughly 63,000 clones, more than 80% being singletons. This sequence originates from an adult with an advanced solid tumor such as melanoma, head and neck, liver or kidney cancer. Sequencing was performed on CD4+ or CD8+ T cells sorted from blood, taken in a trial of the OX40 agonist ivuxolimab.

The CDR3 DNA reads TGCGCCAGCAGCTTCCCGGGAACAGATACGCAGTATTTT. As protein: CASSFPGTDTQYF. This rearrangement joins TRBV5-1 to TRBJ2-3, with a possible D match to TRBD2 (5 bases). Trimming cost V 2 bases and J 3 bases, with 7 bases left between them. The germline gives CDR1 SGHRS, CDR2 YFSETQ. There are 13 residues in the CDR3. The full variable domain, its missing parts supplied by reference TRBV5-1 and TRBJ2-3, is KAGVTQTPRYLIKTRGQQVTLSCSPISGHRSVSWYQQTPGQGLQFLFEYFSETQRNKGNFPGRFSGRQFSNSRSEMNVSTLELGDSALYLCASSFPGTDTQYFGPGTRLTVL.